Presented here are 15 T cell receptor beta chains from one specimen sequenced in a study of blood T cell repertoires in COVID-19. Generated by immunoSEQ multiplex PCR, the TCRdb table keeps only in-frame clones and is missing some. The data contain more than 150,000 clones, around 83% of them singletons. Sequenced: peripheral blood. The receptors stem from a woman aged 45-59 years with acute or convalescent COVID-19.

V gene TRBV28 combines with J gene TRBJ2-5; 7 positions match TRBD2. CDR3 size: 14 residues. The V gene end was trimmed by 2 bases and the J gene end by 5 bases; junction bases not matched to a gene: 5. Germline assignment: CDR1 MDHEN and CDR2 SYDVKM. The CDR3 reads CASSLGGSRETQYF. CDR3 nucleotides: TGTGCCAGCAGTTTAGGCGGGAGTCGGGAGACCCAGTACTTC.

The CDR3 region has the DNA TGCGCCAGCAGCCAATCTCCGGGAAGCGGTGAAGCTTTCTTT. This translates into CASSQSPGSGEAFF. This rearrangement joins TRBV4-3 to TRBJ1-1; D unclear. Germline V CDR1 and CDR2: LGHNA, YSLEER. CDR3 length equals 14 residues. V was pared by 2 bases and J by 7 bases, with 14 bases between.

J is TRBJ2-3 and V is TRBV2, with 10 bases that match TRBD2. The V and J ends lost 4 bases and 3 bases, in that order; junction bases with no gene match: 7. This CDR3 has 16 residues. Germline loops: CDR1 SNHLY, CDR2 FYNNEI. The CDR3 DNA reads TGTGCCAGCAGTGCTCTGGCTAGCGGGAGAACAGATACGCAGTATTTT. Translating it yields CASSALASGRTDTQYF.

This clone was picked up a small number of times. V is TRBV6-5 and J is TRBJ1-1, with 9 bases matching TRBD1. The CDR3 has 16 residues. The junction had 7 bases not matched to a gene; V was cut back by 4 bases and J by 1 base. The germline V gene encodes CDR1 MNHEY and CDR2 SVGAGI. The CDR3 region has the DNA TGTGCCAGCAGTTTTGACAGGGGGATGTCGAACACTGAAGCTTTCTTT. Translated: CASSFDRGMSNTEAFF.

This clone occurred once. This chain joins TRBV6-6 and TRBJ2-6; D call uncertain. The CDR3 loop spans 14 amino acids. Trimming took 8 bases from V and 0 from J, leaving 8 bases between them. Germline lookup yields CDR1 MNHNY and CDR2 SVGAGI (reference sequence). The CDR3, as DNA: TGTGCCAGCGGCCCCCTCTCTGGGGCCAACGTCCTGACTTTC. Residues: CASGPLSGANVLTF.

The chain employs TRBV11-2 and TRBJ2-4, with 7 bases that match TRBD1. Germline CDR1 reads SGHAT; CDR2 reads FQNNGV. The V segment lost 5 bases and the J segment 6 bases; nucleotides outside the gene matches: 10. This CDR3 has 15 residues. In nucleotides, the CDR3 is TGTGCCAGCAGCCTGGAAACCGGGACAGCAAACATTCAGTACTTC. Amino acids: CASSLETGTANIQYF.

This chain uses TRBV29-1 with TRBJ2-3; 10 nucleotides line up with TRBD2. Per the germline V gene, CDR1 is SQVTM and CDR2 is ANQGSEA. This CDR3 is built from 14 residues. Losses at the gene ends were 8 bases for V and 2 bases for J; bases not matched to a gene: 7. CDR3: CSQRTSGPTDTQYF. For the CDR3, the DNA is TGCAGCCAAAGGACTAGCGGACCCACAGATACGCAGTATTTT.

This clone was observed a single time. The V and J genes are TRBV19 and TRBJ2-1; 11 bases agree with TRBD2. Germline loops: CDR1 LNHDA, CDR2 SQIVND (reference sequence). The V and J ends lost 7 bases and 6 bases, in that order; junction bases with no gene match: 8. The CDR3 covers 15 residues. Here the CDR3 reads CASTPLAGAFNEQFF. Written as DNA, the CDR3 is TGTGCCAGTACCCCACTAGCGGGAGCCTTCAATGAGCAGTTCTTC.

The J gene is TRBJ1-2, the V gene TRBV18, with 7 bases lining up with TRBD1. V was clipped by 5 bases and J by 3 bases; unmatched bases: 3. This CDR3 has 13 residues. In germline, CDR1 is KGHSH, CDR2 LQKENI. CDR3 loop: CASSYTGDYGYTF. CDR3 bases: TGTGCCAGCTCATACACAGGGGACTATGGCTACACCTTC.

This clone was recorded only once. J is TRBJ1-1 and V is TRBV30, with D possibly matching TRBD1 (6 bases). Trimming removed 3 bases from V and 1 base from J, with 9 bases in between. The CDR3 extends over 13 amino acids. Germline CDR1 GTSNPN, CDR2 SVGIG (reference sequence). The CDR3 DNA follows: TGTGCCTGGAGAAGACAGGAGAACACTGAAGCTTTCTTT. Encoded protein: CAWRRQENTEAFF.

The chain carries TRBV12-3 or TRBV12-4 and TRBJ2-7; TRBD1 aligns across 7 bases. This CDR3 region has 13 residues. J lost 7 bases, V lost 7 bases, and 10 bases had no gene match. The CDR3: CASNRGGVGEQYF. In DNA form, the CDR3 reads TGTGCCAGCAACAGGGGCGGAGTGGGTGAGCAGTACTTC.

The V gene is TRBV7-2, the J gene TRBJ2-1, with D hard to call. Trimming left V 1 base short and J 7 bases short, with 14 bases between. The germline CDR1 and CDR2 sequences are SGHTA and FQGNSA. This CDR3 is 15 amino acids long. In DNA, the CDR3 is TGTGCCAGCAGCTTAGTGTCCCTAGGCCTAAATGAGCAGTTCTTC. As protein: CASSLVSLGLNEQFF. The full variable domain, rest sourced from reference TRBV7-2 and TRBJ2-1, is GAGVSQSPSNKVTEKGKDVELRCDPISGHTALYWYRQSLGQGLEFLIYFQGNSAPDKSGLPSDRFSAERTGGSVSTLTIQRTQQEDSAVYLCASSLVSLGLNEQFFGPGTRLTVL.

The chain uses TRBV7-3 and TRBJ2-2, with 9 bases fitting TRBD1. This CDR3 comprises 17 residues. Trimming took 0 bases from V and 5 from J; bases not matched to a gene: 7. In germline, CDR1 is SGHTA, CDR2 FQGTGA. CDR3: CASSLTKGTGRTGELFF. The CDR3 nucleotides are TGTGCCAGCAGCTTAACCAAGGGGACAGGGAGAACCGGGGAGCTGTTTTTT.

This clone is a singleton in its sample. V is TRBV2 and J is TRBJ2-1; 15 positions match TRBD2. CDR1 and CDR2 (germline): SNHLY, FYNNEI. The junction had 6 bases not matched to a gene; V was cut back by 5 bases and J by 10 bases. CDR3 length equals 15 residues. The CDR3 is CASSRTSGGAGEQFF. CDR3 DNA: TGTGCCAGCAGTAGGACTAGCGGGGGGGCGGGAGAGCAGTTCTTC.

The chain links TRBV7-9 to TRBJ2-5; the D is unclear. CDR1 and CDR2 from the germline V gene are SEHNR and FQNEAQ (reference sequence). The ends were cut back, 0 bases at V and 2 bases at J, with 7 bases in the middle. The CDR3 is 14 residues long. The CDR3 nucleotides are TGTGCCAGCAGCTTAGCCGGCGGACAAGAGACCCAGTACTTC. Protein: CASSLAGGQETQYF. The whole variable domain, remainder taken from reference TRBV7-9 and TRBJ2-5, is DTGVSQNPRHKITKRGQNVTFRCDPISEHNRLYWYRQTLGQGPEFLTYFQNEAQLEKSRLLSDRFSAERPKGSFSTLEIQRTEQGDSAMYLCASSLAGGQETQYFGPGTRLLVL.